These 24 T cell receptor beta chains were all obtained from the same sample, sequenced in a study of spatial heterogeneity in lung cancer. Study findings and constraints: The study found that expanded intratumoral alpha and beta TCR counts tracked tumor mutation counts.

TCRdb re-derived calls from the 5' RACE reads in MiXCR, one entry per CDR3 protein. The repertoire holds about 100,000 distinct CDR3 sequences, roughly 4.5% seen once, with 20% to 25% in the top ten. These receptors have no identified antigens. Time point in this sample: sample taken at primary tumor resection. The sequencing used lung tumor tissue, collected at surgery. The receptors were sampled from a male donor with early-stage non-small cell lung cancer.

This clonotype was found many times. The rearrangement links TRBV5-6 to TRBJ2-1, with D hard to call. The CDR3 consists of 15 residues. The germline CDR1 and CDR2 sequences are SGHDT and YYEEEE. Trimming shortened V by 2 bases and J by 0 bases, and 9 bases separated the two germline ends. The CDR3 sequence is CASSFDPSSYNEQFF. Here the CDR3 DNA reads TGTGCCAGCAGCTTTGACCCAAGCTCCTACAATGAGCAGTTCTTC.

This clonotype was seen at least ten times. The CDR3 reads CASSWGRDEKLFF. Written as DNA, the CDR3 is TGTGCCAGCAGTTGGGGCAGGGATGAAAAACTGTTTTTT. The chain carries TRBV12-3 or TRBV12-4 and TRBJ1-4; D perhaps matches TRBD1 (5 bases). The germline V and J ends were trimmed by 4 bases and 6 bases, with 9 bases remaining between them. The CDR3 covers 13 residues.

This chain uses TRBV3-1 with TRBJ1-4; a possible D gene is TRBD1 (5 bases). The CDR3 runs to 13 residues. V was pared by 0 bases and J by 10 bases, with 9 bases between. The V gene's germline CDR1 is LGHDT and CDR2 YNNKEL (reference sequence). The CDR3 protein is CASSQDWGVKLFF. The CDR3 DNA follows: TGTGCCAGCAGCCAAGACTGGGGGGTAAAACTGTTTTTT. Using reference TRBV3-1 and TRBJ1-4 for the parts outside the CDR3, the full variable domain is DTAVSQTPKYLVTQMGNDKSIKCEQNLGHDTMYWYKQDSKKFLKIMFSYNNKELIINETVPNRFSPKSPDKAHLNLHINSLELGDSAVYFCASSQDWGVKLFFGSGTQLSVL.

This clonotype was counted many times. V usage is TRBV20-1 and J usage is TRBJ2-7; D unresolved. V lost 5 bases and J 2 bases, leaving 10 bases between the germline ends. The germline CDR1 and CDR2 sequences are DFQATT and SNEGSKA (reference sequence). The CDR3 spans 12 residues. In DNA form, the CDR3 reads TGCAGTGCTGGAACGACGGCCTACGAGCAGTACTTC. It is translated as CSAGTTAYEQYF.

This clonotype was recorded many times. The V and J genes are TRBV29-1 and TRBJ2-1; 7 nucleotides align to TRBD2. The CDR3 is made up of 16 amino acids. The V segment lost 3 bases and the J segment 5 bases; nucleotides outside the gene matches: 13. The germline gives CDR1 SQVTM, CDR2 ANQGSEA. The CDR3 sequence: CSVESSGNHRHNEQFF. The CDR3 nucleotides read TGCAGCGTTGAGTCTAGCGGAAACCACCGTCACAATGAGCAGTTCTTC.

The sample holds many counts of this clonotype. The chain couples TRBV6-5 to TRBJ2-5; TRBD2 matches at 13 bases. V was pared by 5 bases and J by 6 bases, with 12 bases of the junction left unmatched. Germline CDR1 is MNHEY and CDR2 is SVGAGI. The length of the CDR3 is 17 residues. The CDR3 sequence is CASSTRAGTSGMKTQYF. CDR3 in DNA: TGTGCCAGCAGTACCCGCGCCGGGACTAGCGGGATGAAGACCCAGTACTTC.

This clonotype turned up a few times. This chain uses TRBV27 with TRBJ1-2; 11 bases fit TRBD1. The germline V gene encodes CDR1 MNHEY and CDR2 SMNVEV (reference sequence). The CDR3 loop spans 16 amino acids. J gave up 7 bases and V 5 bases, and 12 bases lay outside the gene matches. The CDR3 here is CASSPRTGGAVAGYTF. The CDR3 region has the DNA TGTGCCAGCAGTCCGAGGACAGGGGGCGCGGTGGCTGGCTACACCTTC.

This chain uses TRBV4-1 with TRBJ2-3; D gene uncertain. Germline CDR1 is MGHRA and CDR2 is YSYEKL. V lost 4 bases and J lost 2, with 10 bases in between. The CDR3 is 14 amino acids. CDR3 in DNA: TGCGCCAGCAGCCCAGCGCCCCCCACAGATACGCAGTATTTT. Amino acid sequence: CASSPAPPTDTQYF.

This clonotype was counted only a few times. The CDR3 loop is CASSRGGGLDGYTF. As DNA, the CDR3 is TGTGCCAGCAGCCGAGGGGGGGGGTTGGATGGCTACACCTTC. J is TRBJ1-2 and V is TRBV6-5, with TRBD1 as a possible D gene (6 bases). The ends were cut back, 6 bases at V and 6 bases at J, with 17 bases in the middle. The germline V gene encodes CDR1 MNHEY and CDR2 SVGAGI. This CDR3 contains 14 residues.

This clonotype was observed many times. In DNA, the CDR3 is TGTGCCAGCAGCCCCAGCTGGGGGGGTCAAGAGACCCAGTACTTC. It specifies CASSPSWGGQETQYF. The chain has TRBV3-1 and TRBJ2-5; 7 bases match TRBD2. V lost 4 bases and J lost 2; bases outside the gene matches: 7. Germline CDR1 reads LGHDT; CDR2 reads YNNKEL (reference sequence). The CDR3 sequence is 15 residues long.

Ten or more counts support this clonotype. This rearrangement joins TRBV7-9 to TRBJ2-3; no reliable D call. The V gene lost 1 base and the J gene lost 6 bases, with 11 bases spanning the gap. Looked up from germline, CDR1 is SEHNR and CDR2 is FQNEAQ (reference sequence). The CDR3 is made up of 14 amino acids. As DNA, the CDR3 is TGTGCCAGCAGCTTAGGTTACCTTCCGGATACGCAGTATTTT. It codes for CASSLGYLPDTQYF.

This clonotype was counted at least ten times. This rearrangement joins TRBV28 to TRBJ2-4; D not resolved. Germline V gene lookup returns CDR1 MDHEN and CDR2 SYDVKM. Trimming took 7 bases from V and 3 from J, leaving 10 bases between them. This CDR3 spans 13 amino acids. The CDR3 reads CASTIGGKNIQYF. CDR3 sequence (DNA): TGTGCCAGCACTATAGGCGGCAAAAACATTCAGTACTTC.

Many counts were recorded for this clonotype. V usage is TRBV5-1 and J usage is TRBJ2-3; D possibly corresponds to TRBD1 (5 bases). The CDR3 is made up of 15 amino acids. Germline lookup yields CDR1 SGHRS and CDR2 YFSETQ. The V gene lost 3 bases and the J gene lost 0 bases, with 11 bases spanning the gap. CDR3 sequence: CASSSGRASTDTQYF. CDR3 DNA sequence: TGCGCCAGCAGCTCGGGCAGGGCCAGCACAGATACGCAGTATTTT.

This clonotype was recorded at least ten times. The chain couples TRBV7-8 to TRBJ1-6, with TRBD1 matching over 7 bases. This CDR3 is 18 amino acids long. With 5 bases clipped from V and 1 base from J, the junction kept 11 bases outside the gene matches. Germline-derived CDR1 and CDR2 are SGHVS and FQNEAQ. CDR3 amino acids: CASSTNRQGFSYNSPLHF. Here the CDR3 DNA reads TGTGCCAGCAGCACCAACAGACAGGGTTTTTCCTATAATTCACCCCTCCACTTT.

This clonotype was counted at least ten times. The J gene is TRBJ1-1, the V gene TRBV6-1; D possibly corresponds to TRBD1 (5 bases). Trimming pared 2 bases from V and 3 bases from J, leaving 22 bases between. CDR3 length equals 18 residues. Germline V gives CDR1 MNHNS, CDR2 SASEGT. The DNA of the CDR3 is TGTGCCAGCAGTGAATGGGTGTTCTCGTGGGGGGAAGACACTGAAGCTTTCTTT. It specifies CASSEWVFSWGEDTEAFF.

In this sample, this clonotype turned up many times. This chain uses TRBV27 with TRBJ1-5; D ambiguous. The CDR3 consists of 14 residues. Germline CDR1 reads MNHEY; CDR2 reads SMNVEV (reference sequence). V was cut by 5 bases and J by 0 bases, with 8 bases left in between. The DNA of the CDR3 is TGTGCCAGCAGTCCTACTGTTAGCAATCAGCCCCAGCATTTT. Translation: CASSPTVSNQPQHF.

This chain connects TRBV7-2 to TRBJ2-7; 8 positions match TRBD1. V was clipped by 2 bases and J by 2 bases; unmatched bases: 2. CDR1 is SGHTA, CDR2 FQGNSA, per germline. The CDR3 length is 14 residues. The CDR3 DNA is TGTGCCAGCAGCTTACAGGGGGCCACCTACGAGCAGTACTTC. Its translation: CASSLQGATYEQYF.

This clonotype showed up many times. This chain links TRBV29-1 with TRBJ2-7; D is unresolved. CDR1 is SQVTM and CDR2 is ANQGSEA in the germline V gene. The CDR3 spans 11 residues. V lost 7 bases to trimming and J lost 6 bases, with 13 bases between them. The CDR3 region has the DNA TGCAGCGCCGGACCGTGGGGCGAGCAGTACTTC. It encodes CSAGPWGEQYF.

This clonotype has a handful of counts. J is TRBJ2-3 and V is TRBV20-1, with TRBD2 identical over 7 bases. Germline CDR1 and CDR2: DFQATT and SNEGSKA (reference sequence). The CDR3 consists of 14 residues. V shed 4 bases and J 2 bases; nucleotides not matched to a gene: 6. CDR3 region: CSATRGGDTDTQYF. The DNA for the CDR3 is TGCAGTGCTACTCGCGGGGGAGACACAGATACGCAGTATTTT.

As to this clonotype: One end of the junction does not line up with germline, which may come from a read error. In DNA, the CDR3 is TGCAGTGCCCAAAGACGGGAAGGCAACATCGGGGAGCTGTTTTTT. It translates to CSAQRREGNIGELFF. The chain combines TRBV20-1 with TRBJ2-2; D possibly corresponds to TRBD2 (5 bases). This CDR3 contains 15 residues. Germline lookup yields CDR1 DFQATT and CDR2 SNEGSKA (reference sequence).

This clonotype has a count of ten or more. The V and J genes are TRBV9 and TRBJ2-3, with a possible D match to TRBD1 (5 bases). V lost 0 bases to trimming and J lost 2 bases, with 13 bases between them. CDR3 length: 16 amino acids. Germline assignment: CDR1 SGDLS and CDR2 YYNGEE. The CDR3: CASSVVLVRATDTQYF. The DNA of the CDR3 is TGTGCCAGCAGCGTAGTGCTAGTCAGGGCCACAGATACGCAGTATTTT.

The gene calls are TRBV29-1 and TRBJ2-7; either TRBD1 or TRBD2 may supply D (6 bases each). The V end lost 6 bases, the J end lost 6 bases, and 18 bases lay between the germline ends. The germline CDR1 and CDR2 sequences are SQVTM and ANQGSEA. CDR3 size: 13 residues. CDR3 in amino acids: CSVKKGGSREQYF. The DNA of the CDR3 is TGCAGCGTCAAAAAAGGGGGGTCCCGCGAGCAGTACTTC.

This clonotype came up many times. This rearrangement joins TRBV28 to TRBJ1-2; 10 bases are shared with TRBD1. With V trimmed by 7 bases and J by 8 bases, 10 bases remained unmatched. Per the germline V gene, CDR1 is MDHEN and CDR2 is SYDVKM. CDR3 length equals 14 residues. This chain's CDR3 is CASTRGQGVRGYTF. The CDR3 nucleotides read TGTGCCAGCACTAGAGGACAGGGGGTTAGAGGCTACACCTTC.

The chain couples TRBV5-1 to TRBJ2-7, with TRBD1 matching over 7 bases. Germline-derived CDR1 and CDR2 are SGHRS and YFSETQ. This CDR3 has 17 residues. V dropped 5 bases and J dropped 3; count of bases not matched to a gene: 17. Written as DNA, the CDR3 is TGCGCCAGCAGTCATCGGCCCGGGACAGTATCGGACTACGAGCAGTACTTC. Protein: CASSHRPGTVSDYEQYF.